The 10 T cell receptor beta chains below were found in one sample sequenced in a study of human T cells and chemical hapten exposure (dated by TCRdb to the early 2020s). Library creation used RACE. The sequencer listed for this sample is NextSeq 500. The public reads were quality trimmed at Q25 with fastp and then assembled into clones with MiXCR by TCRdb, keeping productive beta chains. Each CDR3 protein gets just one entry, which takes the most common genes and DNA from the rows behind it. For this sample there are roughly 110,000 distinct CDR3 sequences; 10% to 15% appear just once. The ten most abundant clones make up about 1.6% of the sample. The time point label, read with the paper, signifies: pre-sensitization, week 0. Read against the paper, the sample's treatment or condition label means: therapeutic diphenylcyclopropenone sensitization with weekly scalp DPC. The source was whole blood, collected in connection with sensitization to the hapten diphenylcyclopropenone (DPC). These receptors all come from a woman in her forties or fifties with alopecia areata. Some clones in this sample may be carry-over from other donors' samples.

A few counts support this clonotype. This rearrangement joins TRBV7-2 to TRBJ2-1; TRBD1 aligns across 11 bases. With 2 bases clipped from V and 8 bases from J, the junction kept 5 bases outside the gene matches. The CDR3 spans 15 residues. The germline gives CDR1 SGHTA, CDR2 FQGNSA. CDR3 amino acids: CASSLRTGGMDEQFF. CDR3 nucleotide sequence: TGTGCCAGCAGCTTAAGGACAGGGGGCATGGATGAGCAGTTCTTC.

Many counts were recorded for this clonotype. The rearrangement links TRBV29-1 to TRBJ2-2; D perhaps matches TRBD1 (5 bases). V was pared by 6 bases and J by 3 bases, with 14 bases between. Germline-derived CDR1 and CDR2 are SQVTM and ANQGSEA. CDR3 length: 14 amino acids. The CDR3 DNA is TGCAGCGTAAAATGGGGCACCTACACCGGGGAGCTGTTTTTT. Protein: CSVKWGTYTGELFF.

This clonotype has just a few counts. The chain has TRBV20-1 and TRBJ2-2; maybe TRBD2 (5 bases). Germline CDR1 DFQATT, CDR2 SNEGSKA (reference sequence). V lost 6 bases to trimming and J lost 0 bases, with 14 bases between them. This CDR3 spans 15 amino acids. DNA of the CDR3: TGCAGTGCCGGCGCGGGCAGCACGAACACCGGGGAGCTGTTTTTT. Translation gives CSAGAGSTNTGELFF.

V and J are TRBV7-2 and TRBJ2-7, with D unclear. Germline V gene data show CDR1 as SGHTA and CDR2 as FQGNSA. Trimming pared 8 bases from V and 7 bases from J, leaving 12 bases between. This CDR3 spans 11 amino acids. The CDR3 bases are TGTGCCAGCGCCCTGGGCCGAGAGCAGTACTTC. This encodes CASALGREQYF.

This clonotype was seen many times. The rearrangement joins TRBV7-9 to TRBJ2-1; TRBD2 matches at 7 bases. The CDR3 has 15 amino acids. Germline CDR1 is SEHNR and CDR2 is FQNEAQ (reference sequence). V was pared by 5 bases and J by 2 bases, with 6 bases of the junction left unmatched. The CDR3 nucleotides read TGTGCCAGCAGCCTCCAGCGGGGCCCCTACAATGAGCAGTTCTTC. Translated, it gives CASSLQRGPYNEQFF.

This clonotype was observed at least ten times. The chain joins TRBV6-2 or TRBV6-3 to TRBJ1-1; possible D gene TRBD1, 5 bases. This CDR3 is 14 amino acids long. Germline CDR1 MNHEY, CDR2 SVGEGT. Trimming took off 1 base at V and 5 bases at J, with 11 bases between the two ends. The CDR3 DNA is TGTGCCAGCAGTTACTGGGGCTTGGGTACTGAAGCTTTCTTT. Its translation: CASSYWGLGTEAFF.

This clonotype showed up just a few times. The chain combines TRBV7-2 with TRBJ2-7; tentatively, D is TRBD2 (5 bases). The V end lost 1 base, the J end lost 6 bases, and 19 bases lay between the germline ends. The CDR3 contains 16 residues. Germline CDR1 SGHTA, CDR2 FQGNSA. The DNA for the CDR3 is TGTGCCAGCAGCTTAGTATTTGACTACTCGCTTGCCGAGCAGTACTTC. Protein: CASSLVFDYSLAEQYF.

This clonotype was detected only a few times. This sequence joins TRBV19 and TRBJ1-4, with D unclear. The CDR3 is 13 residues long. The germline gives CDR1 LNHDA, CDR2 SQIVND (reference sequence). V lost 8 bases and J lost 10, with 17 bases in between. CDR3 nucleotides: TGTGCCAGTGATACAGCGTCCTCTGGAAAACTGTTTTTT. Protein: CASDTASSGKLFF.

This clonotype was recorded only once. The chain is built from TRBV7-8 and TRBJ2-5; 10 nucleotides align to TRBD1. Germline CDR1 and CDR2: SGHVS and FQNEAQ. CDR3 length: 15 amino acids. With 5 bases clipped from V and 5 bases from J, the junction kept 8 bases outside the gene matches. The CDR3 loop reads CASSPRTGGHETQYF. The CDR3 DNA reads TGTGCCAGCAGCCCGAGGACAGGGGGACATGAGACCCAGTACTTC.

This clonotype was counted many times. This chain links TRBV10-3 with TRBJ1-4; D is ambiguous. V was cut by 3 bases and J by 14 bases, with 16 bases left in between. CDR1 and CDR2 from the germline V gene are ENHRY and SYGVKD. The CDR3 consists of 13 residues. The CDR3 is CAISEQGGAGLFF. The CDR3 DNA sequence: TGTGCCATCAGTGAACAAGGCGGCGCCGGCCTGTTTTTT.